This T cell receptor (beta chain) was found in a study of T cell repertoires in cytomegalovirus infection. Notes on the study in general: Based on cumulative public TCR beta family frequency, carriers of CMV plus the relevant HLA were identified.

About this clonotype itself: Its antigen is still unknown.

Looked up from germline, CDR1 is SGHVT and CDR2 is SQSDAQ. V lost 0 bases, J lost 7 bases, and 25 bases lay in between. This CDR3 spans 18 amino acids. TCRdb re-derived calls from the reads in MiXCR, one entry per CDR3 protein. Of a few hundred thousand distinct CDR3 sequences listed, roughly 20% are singletons. The chain is built from TRBV7-4 and TRBJ2-7; D is undetermined. What was sequenced was CD8+ T cells from PBMCs. This TCR was sampled from a human donor in good health (CMV status not recorded). Some clones in this sample may be carry-over from other donors' samples. CDR3: CASSLASPDKESFWEQYF. The CDR3, as DNA: TGTGCCAGCAGCTTAGCGTCTCCAGACAAGGAATCTTTTTGGGAGCAGTACTTC.